This TCR beta chain derives from a study of blood T cell repertoires in COVID-19. Across the study: Both acute and convalescent COVID-19 samples were obtained from the United States, Italy and Spain. Nucleic acid was either cDNA or gDNA, and it came from T cells, B-cell-depleted T cells, or PBMCs.

Trimming removed 6 bases from V and 9 bases from J; junction bases left unmatched: 17. This CDR3 region has 15 residues. Germline V CDR1 and CDR2: SGHRS, YFSETQ. The study recruited people aged roughly 18 to 89 years across roughly 25 US areas. Clinical histories supplied by participants themselves formed the basis of cohort assignment. The method was immunoSEQ multiplex PCR; TCRdb's version includes in-frame clones alone and lacks a portion of them. The table records under 300,000 clones, around 93% of them present only once. V gene TRBV5-1 combines with J gene TRBJ2-5; 7 nucleotides agree with TRBD2. The sequence derives from a human donor in a cohort exposed to, infected with or recovered from COVID-19 (not recorded which). The donor label of this sample is uncertain. The sample was PBMCs or T cells enriched from blood (not recorded which). The CDR3 sequence: CASTPGGTDYGAQYF. CDR3 coding DNA: TGCGCCAGCACCCCGGGAGGAACGGACTACGGGGCCCAGTACTTC.